The clone carrying this T cell receptor (beta chain) has a count of ten or more. Its target is unknown. This entry is derived from a study of shared clonotypes between healthy human individuals. The study, taken as a whole, reports: Few donors limited the genetic and exposure-history diversity represented.

TCRdb's table, derived via immunoSEQ multiplex PCR, lists solely in-frame clones and lacks some. The profile shows about half a million clones, roughly 78% of them singletons. This CDR3 region has 13 residues. V was clipped by 7 bases and J by 1 base, with 10 bases between them. The germline V gene encodes CDR1 MNHNS and CDR2 SASEGT. This TCR was recovered from a woman between 40 and 50 years old in good health. Some clones in this sample may be carry-over from other donors' samples. The specimen sequenced was PBMCs. This chain connects TRBV6-1 to TRBJ1-2; no firm D call. CDR3 protein: CASTRTYNYGYTF. The CDR3 DNA is TGTGCCAGCACCCGGACGTATAACTATGGCTACACCTTC.